The 18 T cell receptor beta chains below all came from one sample that was sequenced in a study of early T cells in non-severe SARS-CoV-2 infection. Each CDR3 protein is one row after TCRdb ran MiXCR on the 5' RACE reads. The table has tens of thousands of distinct CDR3 sequences, about 11% seen once. The sequenced sample consisted of whole blood. Every receptor here comes from an adult who was a healthcare worker with PCR-confirmed SARS-CoV-2 infection or an uninfected control (not recorded which).

Ten or more counts support this clonotype. CDR3 bases: TGTGCCAGCCGGACAGGGGGCGGCGAGCAGTACTTC. It specifies CASRTGGGEQYF. The rearrangement joins TRBV2 to TRBJ2-7, with 11 bases fitting TRBD1. Trimming at V came to 8 bases and at J to 6 bases, leaving 3 bases not matched to a gene. CDR1 and CDR2 from the germline V gene are SNHLY and FYNNEI. The CDR3 runs 12 residues.

This clonotype has a handful of counts. The chain combines TRBV5-6 with TRBJ2-1; 15 bases match TRBD2. Looked up from germline, CDR1 is SGHDT and CDR2 is YYEEEE. This CDR3 contains 15 residues. V was pared by 2 bases and J by 11 bases, with 5 bases of the junction left unmatched. The CDR3 DNA reads TGTGCCAGCAGCTTCACCGGGACTAGCGGGGGGCAGCAGTTCTTC. It yields the protein CASSFTGTSGGQQFF.

The table lists this clonotype with many counts. The chain uses TRBV18 and TRBJ2-5; 7 bases are a match to TRBD1. Germline V gene sequence: CDR1 KGHSH, CDR2 LQKENI. The CDR3 has 14 residues. V lost 0 bases to trimming and J lost 2 bases; unmatched junction nucleotides: 0. The CDR3 bases are TGTGCCAGCTCACCACCGACAGGGCAAGAGACCCAGTACTTC. Translated, it gives CASSPPTGQETQYF.

This clonotype showed up many times. V gene TRBV11-2 combines with J gene TRBJ1-1; the D gene is possibly TRBD1 (6 bases). With 11 bases removed from V and 0 bases from J, the gap between germline ends came to 28 bases. Germline CDR1 is SGHAT and CDR2 is FQNNGV. The CDR3 has 18 residues. The CDR3 loop reads CADRAWDTLRGMNTEAFF. The CDR3, as DNA: TGTGCCGACCGTGCCTGGGACACACTGAGGGGGATGAACACTGAAGCTTTCTTT.

This clonotype was found a few times. This chain joins TRBV12-3 or TRBV12-4 and TRBJ2-4; D may be TRBD1 or TRBD2 (5 bases each). Trimming cost V 2 bases and J 5 bases, with 19 bases left between them. The CDR3 consists of 17 residues. CDR3 nucleotides: TGTGCCAGCAGTTTACAACCGGAGTGGGGGAGAGAAAACATTCAGTACTTC. Its translation is CASSLQPEWGRENIQYF.

This clonotype was observed at least ten times. This chain's CDR3 is CAWKPGRTYNEQFF. For the CDR3, the DNA is TGTGCCTGGAAACCGGGACGGACCTACAATGAGCAGTTCTTC. The chain combines TRBV30 with TRBJ2-1; D tentatively reads TRBD1 or TRBD2 (5 bases each). Per the germline V gene, CDR1 is GTSNPN and CDR2 is SVGIG (reference sequence). This CDR3 has 14 residues. V was trimmed by 4 bases and J by 2 bases, leaving 12 bases between them.

There are many counts of this clonotype. The rearrangement links TRBV24-1 to TRBJ2-2; possibly TRBD2 for D (5 bases). V was clipped by 4 bases and J by 5 bases, with 7 bases between them. CDR3 length: 13 amino acids. CDR1 is KGHDR and CDR2 is SFDVKD in the germline V gene. The CDR3 protein is CATSERRTGELFF. The CDR3 DNA is TGTGCCACCAGTGAAAGGAGGACCGGGGAGCTGTTTTTT.

The chain joins TRBV11-2 to TRBJ2-1; tentatively, D is TRBD2 (7 bases). Germline V lookup: CDR1 SGHAT, CDR2 FQNNGV. Trimming removed 3 bases at V and 4 bases at J, with 13 bases between. The CDR3 contains 15 residues. CDR3 protein: CASSFGAGAYNEQFF. DNA of the CDR3: TGTGCCAGCAGCTTCGGGGCGGGGGCTTACAATGAGCAGTTCTTC.

A few counts support this clonotype. This chain joins TRBV7-9 and TRBJ1-2, with D tentatively TRBD1 (6 bases). Per the germline V gene, CDR1 is SEHNR and CDR2 is FQNEAQ (reference sequence). V shed 5 bases and J shed 7 bases, with 17 bases lying between them. The CDR3 is made up of 14 amino acids. The CDR3, as DNA: TGTGCCAGCAGCCCCCCCCCAGGGGTACTTGGCTACACCTTC. Protein product: CASSPPPGVLGYTF.

V is TRBV5-1 and J is TRBJ2-3, with D possibly TRBD1 on 6 matching bases. Trimming removed 6 bases at V and 2 bases at J, with 16 bases between. The CDR3 is 15 amino acids. Looked up from germline, CDR1 is SGHRS and CDR2 is YFSETQ. CDR3 residues: CASNDARGSTDTQYF. CDR3 sequence (DNA): TGCGCCAGCAATGATGCCAGGGGTTCCACAGATACGCAGTATTTT.

This chain connects TRBV10-3 to TRBJ2-3; the match to TRBD1 covers 7 bases. From germline, CDR1 is ENHRY and CDR2 SYGVKD. The CDR3 has 12 residues. The V segment lost 7 bases and the J segment 5 bases; nucleotides outside the gene matches: 3. This CDR3 is CAIKRGQDTQYF. CDR3 coding DNA: TGTGCCATCAAGAGGGGGCAAGATACGCAGTATTTT.

This clonotype was seen many times. The chain recombines TRBV4-2 with TRBJ2-7; D is possibly TRBD2 (7 bases). Germline lookup yields CDR1 LGHNA and CDR2 YNFKEQ. There are 13 residues in the CDR3. The V end lost 3 bases, the J end lost 10 bases, and 16 bases lay between the germline ends. The CDR3 region has the DNA TGTGCCAGCAGCCAGCTTTCGGGGGGCGCCCAGTACTTC. This encodes CASSQLSGGAQYF.

In its sample, this clonotype was seen a few times. The rearrangement joins TRBV29-1 to TRBJ1-1; D is unclear. CDR1 and CDR2 (germline): SQVTM, ANQGSEA. CDR3 size: 12 residues. With 4 bases removed from V and 6 bases from J, the gap between germline ends came to 12 bases. CDR3 amino acids: CSVGNGGAEAFF. The CDR3 DNA reads TGCAGCGTTGGGAACGGTGGCGCTGAAGCTTTCTTT.

This rearrangement joins TRBV6-1 to TRBJ1-1; D is undetermined. Germline CDR1 and CDR2: MNHNS and SASEGT. The CDR3 is 12 amino acids. The ends were cut back, 8 bases at V and 7 bases at J, with 14 bases in the middle. This CDR3 reads CASQTELIEAFF. The CDR3 DNA sequence: TGTGCCAGCCAAACTGAATTGATTGAAGCTTTCTTT.

The J gene is TRBJ2-4, the V gene TRBV12-3 or TRBV12-4, with 9 bases aligning to TRBD1. The CDR3 extends over 16 amino acids. V lost 3 bases to trimming and J lost 1 base; unmatched junction nucleotides: 4. The DNA for the CDR3 is TGTGCCAGCAGTTTGGCCGGGACAGGGGCCAAAAACATTCAGTACTTC. It is translated as CASSLAGTGAKNIQYF.

V gene TRBV5-5 combines with J gene TRBJ2-7; perhaps TRBD1 as D (7 bases). The V gene's germline CDR1 is SGHKS and CDR2 YYEKEE (reference sequence). Trimming cost V 0 bases and J 2 bases, with 12 bases left between them. The CDR3 spans 15 residues. The CDR3 DNA follows: TGTGCCAGCAGCTTGGAGGTCAGGGGGGCCTACGAGCAGTACTTC. It encodes CASSLEVRGAYEQYF. The full variable domain, completed using reference TRBV5-5 and TRBJ2-7, is DAGVTQSPTHLIKTRGQQVTLRCSPISGHKSVSWYQQVLGQGPQFIFQYYEKEERGRGNFPDRFSARQFPNYSSELNVNALLLGDSALYLCASSLEVRGAYEQYFGPGTRLTVT.

The table lists this clonotype with a few counts. The chain uses TRBV27 and TRBJ1-3; TRBD1 aligns across 7 bases. The germline CDR1 and CDR2 sequences are MNHEY and SMNVEV (reference sequence). V trimming: 5 bases; J trimming: 1 base; junction bases outside the gene matches: 5. The CDR3 has 15 amino acids. The CDR3 sequence is CASSPKTGSGNTIYF. In DNA form, the CDR3 reads TGTGCCAGCAGTCCGAAGACAGGGTCTGGAAACACCATATATTTT.

In this sample, this clonotype turned up many times. CDR3 loop: CASSPRTSGILSVNEQFF. The CDR3 DNA reads as TGTGCCAGCAGCCCCAGGACTAGCGGGATACTATCGGTGAATGAGCAGTTCTTC. The V gene is TRBV7-8, the J gene TRBJ2-1; TRBD2 matches at 12 bases. CDR3 length: 18 amino acids. Germline CDR1 is SGHVS and CDR2 is FQNEAQ. Germline trimming cut 5 bases from V and 7 bases from J; bases unmatched to any gene: 15.